This TCR beta chain was documented in a study of T cells in Graves' hyperthyroidism and ophthalmopathy. Looked up from germline, CDR1 is SGHNT and CDR2 is YYREEE (reference sequence). The CDR3 runs 13 residues. V was cut by 2 bases and J by 8 bases, with 13 bases left in between. This clonotype showed up many times. What it binds is not known. Study results and limitations: Using 13 V-J features, a model discriminated ophthalmopathy from stable hyperthyroidism.

From RNA transcripts, TCR beta CDR3 regions were amplified. TCR CDR3 underwent first-round RT-PCR with the HTBI primer set. TCRdb independently ran MiXCR on the multiplex PCR reads; one entry per CDR3 protein. The sample lists 350,000 or so distinct CDR3 sequences; 17% were seen once. This receptor was obtained from a woman in her thirties with Graves' hyperthyroidism that later progressed to Graves' ophthalmopathy. This chain connects TRBV5-4 to TRBJ1-2; tentatively, D is TRBD1 (5 bases). Sequenced material: blood. Here the CDR3 DNA reads TGTGCCAGCAGCTTACTGGGGGATGGAGGCTACACCTTC. It translates to CASSLLGDGGYTF.